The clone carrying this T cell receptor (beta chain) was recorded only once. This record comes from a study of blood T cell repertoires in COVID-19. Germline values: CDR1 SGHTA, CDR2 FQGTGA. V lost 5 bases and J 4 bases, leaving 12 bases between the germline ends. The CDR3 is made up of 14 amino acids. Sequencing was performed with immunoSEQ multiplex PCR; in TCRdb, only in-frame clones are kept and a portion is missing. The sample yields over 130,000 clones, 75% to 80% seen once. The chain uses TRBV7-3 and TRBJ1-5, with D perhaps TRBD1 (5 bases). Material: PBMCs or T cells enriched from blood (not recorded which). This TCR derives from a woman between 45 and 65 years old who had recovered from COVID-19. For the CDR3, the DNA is TGTGCCAGCAGCCCCGGAGGGGAAAATCAGCCCCAGCATTTT. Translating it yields CASSPGGENQPQHF.